Below are 25 T cell receptor beta chains sequenced from a single sample in a study of neurological immune-mediated disorders. TCRdb independently ran MiXCR on the 5' RACE reads; one entry per CDR3 protein. The table includes tens of thousands of distinct CDR3 sequences, approximately 14% detected once. The specimen was PBMCs. The receptors stem from a woman aged 45 to 65 in good health.

There are many counts of this clonotype. The rearrangement links TRBV28 to TRBJ1-2; maybe TRBD1 (5 bases). Trimming removed 10 bases at V and 8 bases at J, with 26 bases between. The CDR3 is 15 residues long. Per germline, CDR1 MDHEN and CDR2 SYDVKM. The CDR3 loop is CATTPGGATERGYTF. CDR3 DNA sequence: TGTGCCACCACACCAGGCGGGGCCACTGAGCGAGGCTACACCTTC.

This clonotype was seen ten or more times. CDR3 protein: CASSPGISGNTIYF. The DNA for the CDR3 is TGTGCCAGCTCACCAGGGATCTCTGGAAACACCATATATTTT. The rearrangement uses TRBV18 and TRBJ1-3, with D unclear. V was shortened by 2 bases and J by 0 bases, with 5 bases between the two germline ends. The CDR3 totals 14 residues. Germline V gives CDR1 KGHSH, CDR2 LQKENI.

This clonotype was seen ten or more times. The genes are TRBV10-3 and TRBJ1-4; no clear D gene. V was pared by 10 bases and J by 7 bases, with 25 bases between. Per germline, CDR1 ENHRY and CDR2 SYGVKD. This CDR3 contains 16 residues. This CDR3 reads CATRTTTGSRTEKLFF. In nucleotides, the CDR3 is TGTGCCACCCGAACAACTACTGGGAGTCGTACTGAAAAACTGTTTTTT.

This sequence joins TRBV14 and TRBJ2-7; 11 nucleotides align to TRBD1. V gave up 0 bases and J gave up 5 bases; unmatched junction bases: 12. The germline gives CDR1 SGHDN, CDR2 FVKESK. The CDR3 has 18 residues. CDR3 region: CASSQDPGQGGFRDEQYF. CDR3 sequence (DNA): TGTGCCAGCAGCCAAGATCCGGGACAGGGGGGTTTTCGGGACGAGCAGTACTTC.

This clonotype was counted many times. This rearrangement joins TRBV15 to TRBJ1-2; D is possibly TRBD1 (5 bases). Trimming pared 5 bases from V and 7 bases from J, leaving 20 bases between. The CDR3 has 15 residues. Germline loops: CDR1 LNHNV, CDR2 YYDKDF (reference sequence). Here the CDR3 reads CATSSQDPGVLGYTF. CDR3 bases: TGTGCCACCAGCTCACAGGACCCCGGGGTACTTGGCTACACCTTC.

Ten or more counts support this clonotype. The rearrangement joins TRBV7-2 to TRBJ1-3, with D maybe TRBD1 (5 bases). CDR1 and CDR2 (germline): SGHTA, FQGNSA. The CDR3 contains 13 residues. Trimming removed 2 bases from V and 16 bases from J, with 18 bases in between. The CDR3 sequence: CASSLSEPGRTYF. CDR3 nucleotide sequence: TGTGCCAGCAGCTTATCCGAACCGGGACGGACGTATTTT.

The rearrangement uses TRBV18 and TRBJ2-7; TRBD2 agrees at 11 bases. The CDR3 runs 16 residues. Per the germline V gene, CDR1 is KGHSH and CDR2 is LQKENI. With V trimmed by 5 bases and J by 2 bases, 8 bases remained unmatched. This chain's CDR3 is CASSISSGRLTYEQYF. In DNA form, the CDR3 reads TGTGCCAGCTCAATTTCTAGCGGGAGGCTAACCTACGAGCAGTACTTC.

This clonotype occurred many times. The chain carries TRBV20-1 and TRBJ2-1; 12 bases line up with TRBD2. J lost 4 bases, V lost 4 bases, and 8 bases had no gene match. The V gene's germline CDR1 is DFQATT and CDR2 SNEGSKA (reference sequence). The CDR3 is 16 amino acids. The CDR3 DNA sequence: TGCAGTGCTAAGACTAGCGGGGGCCACAATTACAATGAGCAGTTCTTC. It translates to CSAKTSGGHNYNEQFF.

This clonotype was recorded many times. The chain joins TRBV5-1 to TRBJ1-2, with unresolved D. In germline, CDR1 is SGHRS, CDR2 YFSETQ. The CDR3 is made up of 13 amino acids. V was shortened by 5 bases and J by 4 bases, with 12 bases between the two germline ends. The CDR3 loop is CASRETSLYGYTF. For the CDR3, the DNA is TGCGCCAGCAGAGAAACATCGCTCTATGGCTACACCTTC.

There are many counts of this clonotype. The rearrangement joins TRBV20-1 to TRBJ2-1; D is possibly TRBD1 (5 bases). This CDR3 has 16 amino acids. Trimming cost V 4 bases and J 0 bases, with 16 bases left between them. CDR1 and CDR2 (germline): DFQATT, SNEGSKA (reference sequence). CDR3 nucleotides: TGCAGTGCTATCCCCCGAACAGGAGACTCCTACAATGAGCAGTTCTTC. Residues: CSAIPRTGDSYNEQFF.

Regarding this clonotype: This is likely a read error, given that the CDR3 carries no conserved phenylalanine or tryptophan at its end. The chain has TRBV5-1 and TRBJ2-1; 8 bases line up with TRBD2. With 0 bases clipped from V and 10 bases from J, the junction kept 12 bases outside the gene matches. The germline V gene encodes CDR1 SGHRS and CDR2 YFSETQ. The CDR3 sequence is 16 residues long. CDR3 amino acids: CASSLAQGLAHAEQFL. The CDR3 DNA follows: TGCGCCAGCAGCTTGGCCCAAGGACTAGCCCACGCGGAGCAGTTCTTA.

With respect to this clonotype: A clone one base away is much larger, so this may be a read error. This chain connects TRBV20-1 to TRBJ2-6; D ambiguous. The CDR3 has 15 amino acids. Per germline, CDR1 DFQATT and CDR2 SNEGSKA (reference sequence). V lost 4 bases, J lost 3 bases, and 13 bases lay in between. The CDR3 loop reads CSATGQMNGANVLTF. The CDR3 nucleotides are TGCAGTGCTACCGGGCAGATGAATGGGGCCAACGTCCTGACTTTC.

The table lists this clonotype with many counts. The rearrangement links TRBV7-2 to TRBJ2-7, with 10 positions matching TRBD2. The CDR3 has 17 amino acids. The V gene's germline CDR1 is SGHTA and CDR2 FQGNSA. J was trimmed by 0 bases and V by 0 bases; bases with no gene match: 5. The CDR3, as DNA: TGTGCCAGCAGCTTAGCGGGAACTAGCGGGGCCTCCTACGAGCAGTACTTC. This codes for CASSLAGTSGASYEQYF. The whole variable domain, remainder taken from reference TRBV7-2 and TRBJ2-7, is GAGVSQSPSNKVTEKGKDVELRCDPISGHTALYWYRQSLGQGLEFLIYFQGNSAPDKSGLPSDRFSAERTGGSVSTLTIQRTQQEDSAVYLCASSLAGTSGASYEQYFGPGTRLTVT.

The chain has TRBV6-5 and TRBJ2-1; TRBD2 aligns across 7 bases. The CDR3 extends over 14 amino acids. V shed 2 bases and J 8 bases; nucleotides not matched to a gene: 6. Germline-derived CDR1 and CDR2 are MNHEY and SVGAGI. The CDR3 spells CASSYERGLDEQFF. CDR3 DNA: TGTGCCAGCAGTTACGAGCGGGGACTTGATGAGCAGTTCTTC.

This clonotype was seen only a few times. V and J are TRBV6-6 and TRBJ1-5; TRBD1 might be the D (5 bases). The ends were cut back, 2 bases at V and 5 bases at J, with 13 bases in the middle. The germline CDR1 and CDR2 sequences are MNHNY and SVGAGI (reference sequence). This CDR3 is 15 amino acids long. This chain's CDR3 is CASSYGGTGHQPQHF. The CDR3 bases are TGTGCCAGCAGTTACGGCGGGACTGGTCATCAGCCCCAGCATTTT.

Many counts were recorded for this clonotype. This sequence joins TRBV9 and TRBJ2-7; D remains unclear. The CDR3 spans 15 residues. The V end lost 0 bases, the J end lost 0 bases, and 10 bases lay between the germline ends. Germline V gene lookup returns CDR1 SGDLS and CDR2 YYNGEE. CDR3 region: CASSVAPASSYEQYF. The DNA for the CDR3 is TGTGCCAGCAGCGTAGCCCCAGCGTCCTCCTACGAGCAGTACTTC.

In this sample, this clonotype turned up many times. The chain recombines TRBV15 with TRBJ2-7; D remains ambiguous. The germline V and J ends were trimmed by 0 bases and 0 bases, with 6 bases remaining between them. In germline, CDR1 is LNHNV, CDR2 YYDKDF (reference sequence). This CDR3 spans 14 amino acids. CDR3 bases: TGTGCCACCAGCAGAGATTTGCTCTCCTACGAGCAGTACTTC. This encodes CATSRDLLSYEQYF.

The chain links TRBV18 to TRBJ1-5; 8 positions match TRBD1. The ends lost 4 bases at V and 0 bases at J; junction bases unmatched: 2. This CDR3 has 15 residues. The germline V gene encodes CDR1 KGHSH and CDR2 LQKENI. The CDR3 here is CASSQGQVSNQPQHF. The CDR3 DNA reads TGTGCCAGCTCACAGGGACAGGTTAGCAATCAGCCCCAGCATTTT.

This clonotype was counted at least ten times. The gene calls are TRBV28 and TRBJ1-1, with no clear D. Deletions cut 4 bases from V and 0 bases from J, with 12 bases between. CDR3 length equals 15 residues. Germline CDR1 is MDHEN and CDR2 is SYDVKM. CDR3 in DNA: TGTGCCAGCAGTTCCTCCGAGGGCATGAACACTGAAGCTTTCTTT. Translation: CASSSSEGMNTEAFF. The entire variable domain, with the rest obtained from reference TRBV28 and TRBJ1-1, is as follows: DVKVTQSSRYLVKRTGEKVFLECVQDMDHENMFWYRQDPGLGLRLIYFSYDVKMKEKGDIPEGYSVSREKKERFSLILESASTNQTSMYLCASSSSEGMNTEAFFGQGTRLTVV.

This clonotype was recorded at least ten times. The rearrangement joins TRBV3-1 to TRBJ2-1; D tentatively reads TRBD1 or TRBD2 (5 bases each). Per germline, CDR1 LGHDT and CDR2 YNNKEL (reference sequence). V was clipped by 2 bases and J by 15 bases, with 17 bases between them. This CDR3 has 13 amino acids. The CDR3 DNA reads as TGTGCCAGCAGCCAAAAGGGGACCCTCCTAACGTTCTTC. Translated, it gives CASSQKGTLLTFF.

Ten or more counts support this clonotype. This sequence joins TRBV6-2 or TRBV6-3 and TRBJ1-2; 8 bases are shared with TRBD1. Trimming removed 5 bases from V and 1 base from J; junction bases left unmatched: 9. The CDR3 extends over 16 amino acids. Per the germline V gene, CDR1 is MNHEY and CDR2 is SVGEGT. The CDR3 reads CASSDRTGRFNYGYTF. As DNA, the CDR3 is TGTGCCAGCAGTGACCGGACAGGGCGATTTAACTATGGCTACACCTTC.

This clonotype was seen a few times. The chain uses TRBV7-2 and TRBJ2-1; possible D gene TRBD2, 6 bases. V lost 5 bases and J 6 bases, leaving 17 bases between the germline ends. Germline V gene sequence: CDR1 SGHTA, CDR2 FQGNSA. The CDR3 sequence is 15 residues long. CDR3 in DNA: TGTGCCAGCAGCCCCCAGCACGGGGGAGTCAATGAGCAGTTCTTC. It yields the protein CASSPQHGGVNEQFF. The full variable domain, its missing parts supplied by reference TRBV7-2 and TRBJ2-1, is GAGVSQSPSNKVTEKGKDVELRCDPISGHTALYWYRQSLGQGLEFLIYFQGNSAPDKSGLPSDRFSAERTGGSVSTLTIQRTQQEDSAVYLCASSPQHGGVNEQFFGPGTRLTVL.

This clonotype was detected many times. The chain carries TRBV28 and TRBJ1-2; 8 bases fit TRBD1. CDR1 is MDHEN and CDR2 is SYDVKM in the germline V gene. V lost 4 bases, J lost 0 bases, and 4 bases stayed unmatched. The length of the CDR3 is 15 residues. CDR3 region: CASSSTGGSNYGYTF. The CDR3 nucleotides read TGTGCCAGCAGTTCTACAGGGGGTTCTAACTATGGCTACACCTTC.

This clonotype was counted at least ten times. The chain combines TRBV20-1 with TRBJ2-7; tentative D call: TRBD2 (7 bases). Between the trimmed V and J ends, which lost 6 bases and 6 bases, there was a span of 24 bases. Germline CDR1 and CDR2: DFQATT and SNEGSKA (reference sequence). The CDR3 is 15 amino acids. In DNA form, the CDR3 reads TGCAGTGCCAGAACACAAAGGCGGGGGCTCTTCGAGCAGTACTTC. Protein: CSARTQRRGLFEQYF.

This clonotype was observed at least ten times. The chain combines TRBV20-1 with TRBJ2-3; D is possibly TRBD1 or TRBD2 (5 bases each). The CDR3 has 14 amino acids. V was shortened by 5 bases and J by 2 bases, with 14 bases between the two germline ends. In germline, CDR1 is DFQATT, CDR2 SNEGSKA (reference sequence). CDR3 protein: CSAYRDGHTDTQYF. The CDR3 DNA is TGCAGTGCTTATAGGGACGGCCACACAGATACGCAGTATTTT.